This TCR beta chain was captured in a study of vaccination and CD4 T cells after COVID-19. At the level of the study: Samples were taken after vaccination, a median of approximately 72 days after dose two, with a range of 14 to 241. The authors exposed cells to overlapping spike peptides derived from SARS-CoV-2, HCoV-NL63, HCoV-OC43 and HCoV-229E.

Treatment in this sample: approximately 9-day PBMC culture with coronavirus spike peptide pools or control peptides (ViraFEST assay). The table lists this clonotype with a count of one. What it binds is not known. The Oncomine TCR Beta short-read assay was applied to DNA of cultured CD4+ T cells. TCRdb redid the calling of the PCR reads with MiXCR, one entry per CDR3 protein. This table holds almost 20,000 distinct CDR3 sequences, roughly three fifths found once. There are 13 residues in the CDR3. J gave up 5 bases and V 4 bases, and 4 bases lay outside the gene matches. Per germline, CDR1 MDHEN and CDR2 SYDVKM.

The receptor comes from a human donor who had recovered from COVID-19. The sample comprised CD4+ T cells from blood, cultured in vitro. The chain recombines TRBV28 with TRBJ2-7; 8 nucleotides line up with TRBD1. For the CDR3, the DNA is TGTGCCAGCAGTTCCCCGGACAGGGACGAGCAGTACTTC. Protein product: CASSSPDRDEQYF.